The sequence of this T cell receptor beta chain was determined in a study of OX40 agonist ivuxolimab in advanced cancers. Germline CDR1 reads LNHDA; CDR2 reads SQIVND (reference sequence). This CDR3 spans 15 amino acids. V lost 5 bases and J lost 7; bases outside the gene matches: 8. This clone was counted a few times. The assay was immunoSEQ multiplex PCR, and TCRdb's table has in-frame clones only and misses some. This table holds some 70,000 clones, 75% to 85% found once. The sequenced sample was CD4+ or CD8+ T cells sorted from blood, obtained in a trial of the OX40 agonist ivuxolimab. V usage is TRBV19 and J usage is TRBJ1-2, with 12 bases identical to TRBD1. This sequence originates from an adult with an advanced solid tumor such as melanoma, head and neck, liver or kidney cancer. This CDR3 is CASSEGTGGQGGYTF. For the CDR3, the DNA is TGTGCCAGTAGTGAGGGGACAGGGGGCCAAGGTGGCTACACCTTC.